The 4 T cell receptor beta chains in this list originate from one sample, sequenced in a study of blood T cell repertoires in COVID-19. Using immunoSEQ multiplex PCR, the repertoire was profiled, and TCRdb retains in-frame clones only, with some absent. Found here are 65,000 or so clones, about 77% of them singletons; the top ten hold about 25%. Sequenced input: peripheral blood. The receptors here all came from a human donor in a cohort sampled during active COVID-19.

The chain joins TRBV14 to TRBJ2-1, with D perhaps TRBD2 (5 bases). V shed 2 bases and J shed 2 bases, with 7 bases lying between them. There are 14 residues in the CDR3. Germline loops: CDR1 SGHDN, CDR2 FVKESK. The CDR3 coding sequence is TGTGCCAGCAGCCAACAGCGGCCCTACAATGAGCAGTTCTTC. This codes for CASSQQRPYNEQFF.

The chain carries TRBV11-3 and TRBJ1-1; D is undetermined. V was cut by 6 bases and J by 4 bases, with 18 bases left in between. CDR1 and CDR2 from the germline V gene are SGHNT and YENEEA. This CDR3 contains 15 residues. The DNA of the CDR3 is TGTGCCAGCAGTCTAAGTACGGTTGCTGGCACTGAAGCTTTCTTT. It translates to CASSLSTVAGTEAFF.

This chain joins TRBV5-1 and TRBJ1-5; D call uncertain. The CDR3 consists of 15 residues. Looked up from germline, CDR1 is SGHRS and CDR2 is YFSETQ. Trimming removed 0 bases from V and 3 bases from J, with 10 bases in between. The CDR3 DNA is TGCGCCAGCAGCTTGGTGCCGGGGAACAATCAGCCCCAGCATTTT. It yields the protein CASSLVPGNNQPQHF.

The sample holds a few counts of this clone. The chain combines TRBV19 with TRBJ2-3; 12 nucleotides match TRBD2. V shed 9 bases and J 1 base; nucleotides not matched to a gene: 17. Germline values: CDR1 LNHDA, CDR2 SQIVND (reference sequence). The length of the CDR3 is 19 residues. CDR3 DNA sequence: TGTGCCAGGCCGAGCCCCCTAGCGGGAGGGCCGGTTTGCACAGATACGCAGTATTTT. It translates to CARPSPLAGGPVCTDTQYF.